The text below deals with one TCR beta chain. The CDR3 sequence is 15 residues long. The V segment lost 3 bases and the J segment 7 bases; nucleotides outside the gene matches: 8. Looked up from germline, CDR1 is SGHVS and CDR2 is FQNEAQ. These data belong to a study of blood T cell repertoires in COVID-19. Assay: immunoSEQ multiplex PCR; the TCRdb copy retains only in-frame clones and omits some. This sample carries a few hundred thousand clones, 75% to 85% of them seen once, and the ten largest clones take around 14%. The chain carries TRBV7-8 and TRBJ2-7, with TRBD2 matching over 11 bases. The TCR comes from a human donor in a cohort sampled during active COVID-19. Sequenced material: peripheral blood. CDR3 sequence reads: CASSFIAGGLWEQYF. CDR3 bases: TGTGCCAGCAGCTTCATAGCGGGAGGGCTTTGGGAGCAGTACTTC.